This T cell receptor (beta chain) was captured in a study of blood T cell repertoires in COVID-19. The CDR3 sequence is 13 residues long. The V gene lost 8 bases and the J gene lost 2 bases, with 13 bases spanning the gap. Germline CDR1 and CDR2: MDHEN and SYDVKM. The assay was immunoSEQ multiplex PCR, and TCRdb's table has in-frame clones only and misses some. The sample records 150,000 to 170,000 clones, roughly 80% being singletons. The V gene is TRBV28, the J gene TRBJ2-7, with D perhaps TRBD1 (5 bases). Sequencing used peripheral blood. This sequence originates from a woman aged 55-75 years with acute or convalescent COVID-19. This chain's CDR3 is CASPSAGTYEQYV. DNA of the CDR3: TGTGCCAGCCCGTCTGCAGGGACCTACGAGCAGTACGTC.